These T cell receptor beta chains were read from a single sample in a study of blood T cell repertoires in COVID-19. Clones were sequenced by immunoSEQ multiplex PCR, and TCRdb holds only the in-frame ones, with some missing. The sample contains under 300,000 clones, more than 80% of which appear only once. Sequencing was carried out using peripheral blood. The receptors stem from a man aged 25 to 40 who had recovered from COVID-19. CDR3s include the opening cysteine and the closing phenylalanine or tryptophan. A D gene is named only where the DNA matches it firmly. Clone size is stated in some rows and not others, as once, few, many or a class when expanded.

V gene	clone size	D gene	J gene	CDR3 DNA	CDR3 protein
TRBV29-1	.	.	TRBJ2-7	TGCAGCGTTGGGCGGGACGGTCCTTACGAGCAGTACTTC	CSVGRDGPYEQYF
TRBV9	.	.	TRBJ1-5	TGTGCCAGCAGCGTAGACAACGGGAATCAGCCCCAGCATTTT	CASSVDNGNQPQHF
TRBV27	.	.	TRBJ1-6	TGTGCCAGCAGTTTGGAGGAGGGATATAATTCACCCCTCCACTTT	CASSLEEGYNSPLHF
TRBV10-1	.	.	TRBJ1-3	TGCGCCAGCGCCCCACAGGGAATTCGTGGAAACACCATATATTTT	CASAPQGIRGNTIYF
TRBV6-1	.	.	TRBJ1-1	TGTGCCAGCACCCTGGACACATCGAACACTGAAGCTTTCTTT	CASTLDTSNTEAFF
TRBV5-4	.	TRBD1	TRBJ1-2	TGTGCCAGCAGCGCACCACAGGGGCGGGGCGGCTACACCTTC	CASSAPQGRGGYTF
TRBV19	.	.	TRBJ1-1	TGTGCCAGTAGTGTCCCAGGGAGGGGGAACACTGAAGCTTTCTTT	CASSVPGRGNTEAFF
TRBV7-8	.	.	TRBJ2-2	TGTGCCAGCAGCTATCCTGTCAGGCTCCCCGGGGAGCTGTTTTTT	CASSYPVRLPGELFF
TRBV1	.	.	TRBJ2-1	TGCAATGAGGGCGAGGAGCAGTTCTTC	CNEGEEQFF
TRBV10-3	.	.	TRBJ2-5	TGTGCCATCAGTGCCGGTTCTGTACAAGAGACCCAGTACTTC	CAISAGSVQETQYF
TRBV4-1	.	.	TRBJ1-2	TGCGCCAGCAGCCAAGAGAGGAATCGGAACTATGGCTACACCTTC	CASSQERNRNYGYTF
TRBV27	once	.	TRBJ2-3	TGTGCCAGCAGCCCCCAGGGTGATACGCAGTATTTT	CASSPQGDTQYF
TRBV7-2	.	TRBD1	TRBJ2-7	TGTGCCAGCAGCTTAACCACAGGGGTTCTGTACGAGCAGTACTTC	CASSLTTGVLYEQYF
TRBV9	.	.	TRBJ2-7	TGTGCCAGCAGCGAAGGAGGGAACTACGAGCAGTACTTC	CASSEGGNYEQYF
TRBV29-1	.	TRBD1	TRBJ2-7	TGCAGCGTTGAAATCCGGGACAGTCTCCAGTACGAGCAGTACTTC	CSVEIRDSLQYEQYF
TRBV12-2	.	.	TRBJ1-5	TGTGCAAGTCGAGATCCCGGGACAGCTTATAGCAATCAGCCCCAGCATTTT	CASRDPGTAYSNQPQHF
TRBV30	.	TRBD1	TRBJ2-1	TGTGCCTGGAGTACCGGGACAGGGGTTGAATTCGGTCAGCAGTTCTTC	CAWSTGTGVEFGQQFF